This record concerns one TCR beta chain sequence. The source of the sample is a study of Ad26.COV2.S vaccination and SARS-CoV-2 variants. Assay: immunoSEQ multiplex PCR; the TCRdb copy retains only in-frame clones and omits some. Found here are a few hundred thousand clones, 88% of them singletons; the top ten hold 3.6%. The treatment: approximately 18 received Ad26.COV2.S at low or high dose, single or two shots; about 5 received placebo; per-sample allocation not given. Samples came from day 63 after the first vaccine or placebo injection. With 7 bases removed from V and 0 bases from J, the gap between germline ends came to 12 bases. CDR1 is SGHTA and CDR2 is FQGNSA in the germline V gene. CDR3 length: 14 residues.

Material: peripheral blood, obtained in a trial of Ad26.COV2.S vaccine versus placebo. The rearrangement links TRBV7-2 to TRBJ1-1; no reliable D call. This sequence was found in a person aged 18 to 65 who received the Ad26.COV2.S COVID-19 vaccine or a placebo. The CDR3 region is CASNTPAVNTEAFF. The CDR3 nucleotides are TGTGCCAGCAACACCCCCGCGGTGAACACTGAAGCTTTCTTT.